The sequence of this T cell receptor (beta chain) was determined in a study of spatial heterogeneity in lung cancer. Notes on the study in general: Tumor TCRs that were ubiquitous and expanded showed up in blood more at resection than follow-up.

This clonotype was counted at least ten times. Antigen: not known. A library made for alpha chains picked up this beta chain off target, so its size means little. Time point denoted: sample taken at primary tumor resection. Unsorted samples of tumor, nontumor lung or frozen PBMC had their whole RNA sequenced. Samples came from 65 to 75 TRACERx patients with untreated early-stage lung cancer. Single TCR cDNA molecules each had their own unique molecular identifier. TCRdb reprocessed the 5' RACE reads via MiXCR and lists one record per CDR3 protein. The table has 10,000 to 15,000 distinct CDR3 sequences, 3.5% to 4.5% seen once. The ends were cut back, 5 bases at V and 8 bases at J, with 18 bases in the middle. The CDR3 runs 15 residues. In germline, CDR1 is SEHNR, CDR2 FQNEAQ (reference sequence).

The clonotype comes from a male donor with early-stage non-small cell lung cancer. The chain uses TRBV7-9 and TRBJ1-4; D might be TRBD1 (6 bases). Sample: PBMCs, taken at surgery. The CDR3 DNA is TGTGCCAGCAGCCCCAATGGGGGGGCGCGAGAAAAACTGTTTTTT. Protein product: CASSPNGGAREKLFF. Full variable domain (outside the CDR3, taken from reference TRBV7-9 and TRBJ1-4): DTGVSQNPRHKITKRGQNVTFRCDPISEHNRLYWYRQTLGQGPEFLTYFQNEAQLEKSRLLSDRFSAERPKGSFSTLEIQRTEQGDSAMYLCASSPNGGAREKLFFGSGTQLSVL.